The entry below describes one TCR beta chain. Its antigen is not known. The second PCR ran roughly 7 to 12 cycles with a sample-barcoded 5' primer and J-beta primers. In TCRdb, the 5' RACE reads were re-called with MiXCR into one record per CDR3 protein. Here the sample spans about 780,000 distinct CDR3 sequences, about half being singletons. The sample belongs to a study of blood T cells in healthy people across ages. Study results and limitations: Lack of knowledge of donor CMV status possibly confounded expanded clonotype changes. The percentage of naive T cells correlated strongly with TCR beta diversity.

This CDR3 has 16 amino acids. Germline V gene data show CDR1 as KGHSH and CDR2 as LQKENI. Deletions cut 2 bases from V and 5 bases from J, with 19 bases between. Per sample, no less than 5.5 micrograms of total RNA were extracted. This receptor was identified in a man at least 80 years old in good health. The chain uses TRBV18 and TRBJ2-7; D is perhaps TRBD2 (5 bases). Source material: blood. CDR3 region: CASSPSSGKEVNEQYF. CDR3 sequence (DNA): TGTGCCAGCTCACCATCGTCCGGGAAAGAAGTTAACGAGCAGTACTTC.